These T cell receptor beta chains were read from a single sample in a study of blood T cells in healthy people across ages. TCRdb re-analysed the 5' RACE reads in MiXCR, keeping a single row per CDR3 protein. Here the sample spans fewer than 1,000,000 distinct CDR3 sequences, 40% to 50% being singletons. Sequencing was done on a sample of blood. The receptors stem from a man aged 60 to 69 in good health. Both conserved end residues are part of each CDR3.

TRBV27,CASRGQDSYEQYF
TRBV5-1,CASSRQGLLSYEQYF
TRBV4-1,CASSQAGLNEQFF
TRBV11-2,CASSTQGTTQYF
TRBV12-3/TRBV12-4,CASSVAPGGQLQHF
TRBV20-1,CSAGVPGQDYEQYF
TRBV3-1,CASGEDCPQHF
TRBV20-1,CSASHREGLSYEQYF
TRBV7-2,CASSAELGGEKLFF
TRBV20-1,CSAGTPPVYEQYF
TRBV6-5,CASRSERQGMGNVLTF
TRBV10-1,CASSPTSGAARGTDTQYF
TRBV24-1,CATSDSGSGGYNEQFF
TRBV12-3/TRBV12-4,CASSEGDYKEQFF
TRBV6-4,CASSDSYRGGDEQYF
TRBV15,CATSRGGQSSYNEQFF
TRBV4-2,CASSPQGAKGYTF
TRBV20-1,CSARPPGRSYEQYF
TRBV5-1,CASSLAGTGYDEQFF
TRBV12-3/TRBV12-4,CASSQTESTEAFF
TRBV25-1,CASSEEGEQYF
TRBV4-3,CASSQGTGQLNSPLHF
TRBV5-1,CASSPVGGVVEKLFF
TRBV24-1,CATTNAGGRQFF
TRBV6-2/TRBV6-3,CASGRAAGGGTF
TRBV20-1,CSAGAGTSGKDTQYF
TRBV29-1,CSVLETEQFF
TRBV5-1,CASSNPDRNNEKLFF
TRBV29-1,CSVEEGVGGSYEQYF
TRBV7-9,CAAGDRDKNIQYF
TRBV6-1,CASSLTSGPGAQYF
TRBV6-1,CASSEQGTYGNSPLHF
TRBV11-3,CASSFSAGAETQYF
TRBV21-1,CASSKAEDRRNCTDTQYF
TRBV9,CASSARREDYEQYF
TRBV14,CASSLHGGGNIQYF
TRBV2,CASKEQGRDGYTF
TRBV7-6,CASSPEAGDSTDTQYF
TRBV10-3,CAISDSRGYEQYF
TRBV4-1,CASSQRESGNSPLHF
TRBV6-5,CASRPDGRLQATQYF
TRBV7-9,CASSLGTQPQHF
TRBV6-2/TRBV6-3,CASSPLTQAKDTQYF
TRBV7-8,CASSLRLGETQYF
TRBV7-8,CASSLEGYKNIQYF
TRBV7-9,CASSPNGGGTDTQYF
TRBV27,CTSSWGTGRNNEQFF